The 19 T cell receptor beta chains below come from one sample, sequenced in a study of T cells in women clearing cervical HPV infection. The repertoire was sequenced with immunoSEQ multiplex PCR; TCRdb's copy has only in-frame clones and lacks some. This sample's table has nearly 20,000 clones. What was sequenced was blood buffy coat. All receptors come from a woman between 18 and 70 years old with a cervical HPV16 infection that either progressed to CIN3+ or cleared (not recorded which).

As regards this clone: From the germline J gene comes the end of the CDR3, since the read stops 3 residues before it. The chain combines TRBV5-1 with TRBJ2-7; 10 positions agree with TRBD2. Germline V lookup: CDR1 SGHRS, CDR2 YFSETQ. This CDR3 comprises 15 residues. Germline trimming cut 4 bases from V and 5 bases from J; bases unmatched to any gene: 9. CDR3: CASSPLVLAGDEQYF. The CDR3 DNA, read in part, is TGCGCCAGCAGCCCGCTTGTTCTAGCGGGGGACGAG.

Concerning this clone: Sequencing ends 3 residues short of the CDR3 end; the germline J gene provides the rest. This chain connects TRBV12-3 or TRBV12-4 to TRBJ2-1, with D tentatively TRBD2 (6 bases). CDR3 length: 16 residues. Trimming shortened V by 2 bases and J by 8 bases, and 19 bases separated the two germline ends. The CDR3 bases that were read are TGTGCCAGCAGTTTAAGGATTACGGGGGAGTACGATGAG. It yields the protein CASSLRITGEYDE. In full, the CDR3 reads CASSLRITGEYDEQFF.

On this clone itself: Relative to the germline gene, one junction end is altered; a read error may explain this. The DNA read from the CDR3 is TGCGCCAGCAGCCCCGAACCGGGGGGTATGAACACTGAA. It yields the protein CASSPEPGGMNTE. The full CDR3 protein reads CASSPEPGGMNTEAFF. The chain recombines TRBV4-2 with TRBJ1-1; TRBD1 is a possible D gene (5 bases). With the read ending 3 residues before the CDR3 end, the germline J gene is used to fill in that end. The CDR3 loop spans 16 amino acids. The germline V gene encodes CDR1 LGHNA and CDR2 YNFKEQ.

Worth noting for this clone: Read data end 3 residues before the CDR3 end; the end is taken from the germline J gene. The V gene is TRBV7-2, the J gene TRBJ2-1, with 7 bases lining up with TRBD2. The CDR3 is 13 residues long. Germline V gene data show CDR1 as SGHTA and CDR2 as FQGNSA. Trimming cost V 5 bases and J 7 bases; bases outside gene matches: 5. The CDR3 is CASSETSLNEQFF. CDR3 bases read: TGTGCCAGCAGCGAGACTAGCTTGAATGAG. The whole variable domain, remainder taken from reference TRBV7-2 and TRBJ2-1, is GAGVSQSPSNKVTEKGKDVELRCDPISGHTALYWYRQSLGQGLEFLIYFQGNSAPDKSGLPSDRFSAERTGGSVSTLTIQRTQQEDSAVYLCASSETSLNEQFFGPGTRLTVL.

Points on this clone: The observed sequence ends 3 residues before the CDR3 terminus, with the missing tail filled in from the germline J gene. The V call is TRBV5-1, the J call TRBJ2-3; D possibly corresponds to TRBD1 (6 bases). The CDR3 covers 14 residues. Trimming removed 4 bases from V and 2 bases from J, with 11 bases in between. Germline V CDR1 and CDR2: SGHRS, YFSETQ. CDR3 protein: CASSGGQLTDTQYF. The sequenced CDR3 bases are TGCGCCAGCAGCGGCGGACAGCTCACAGATACG.

As regards this clone: With the read ending 3 residues before the CDR3 end, the germline J gene is used to fill in that end. The genes are TRBV18 and TRBJ2-1, with 8 bases aligning to TRBD2. V was clipped by 1 base and J by 0 bases; unmatched bases: 2. The CDR3 spans 16 residues. Germline CDR1 and CDR2: KGHSH and LQKENI. CDR3 DNA (partial): TGTGCCAGCTCACCACTAGCGGGGATCTCCTACAATGAG. It encodes CASSPLAGISYNE. The entire CDR3 sequence reads CASSPLAGISYNEQFF.

Worth noting for this clone: The CDR3 is cut off 3 residues early in the read; its end comes from the germline J gene. J is TRBJ1-1 and V is TRBV29-1, with TRBD1 as a possible D gene (5 bases). Germline CDR1 and CDR2: SQVTM and ANQGSEA. CDR3 length equals 12 residues. CDR3 bases read: TGCAGCGTTGAAGGGGGCAGGCGTAAT. Its protein product is CSVEGGRRN. The whole CDR3 sequence reads CSVEGGRRNAFF.

Remarks on this clone: The read stops 3 residues short of the end of the CDR3; the missing end is completed from the germline J gene. This rearrangement joins TRBV5-8 to TRBJ1-5; no clear D gene. Germline V gives CDR1 SGHTS, CDR2 YDEGEE. This CDR3 contains 12 residues. V lost 2 bases, J lost 4 bases, and 4 bases lay in between. The CDR3 sequence is CASSLYNQPQHF. The sequenced CDR3 bases are TGTGCCAGCAGCTTATATAATCAGCCC.

Comments on this clone: The read stops 3 residues short of the end of the CDR3; the missing end is completed from the germline J gene. This chain links TRBV6-1 with TRBJ2-1; D might be TRBD1 (5 bases). From germline, CDR1 is MNHNS and CDR2 SASEGT. V was clipped by 3 bases and J by 7 bases, with 10 bases between them. The CDR3 spans 13 residues. The part of the CDR3 DNA that was read is TGTGCCAGCAGTGACAGGGCTAGTAATGAG. This sequence encodes CASSDRASNE. The CDR3 in its entirety is CASSDRASNEQFF.

With respect to this clone: The CDR3 end is not reached by the read, which stops 3 residues before it; the germline J gene fills it in. The chain joins TRBV19 to TRBJ1-5; weak D call: TRBD1 (5 bases). Trimming shortened V by 1 base and J by 7 bases, and 11 bases separated the two germline ends. Germline lookup yields CDR1 LNHDA and CDR2 SQIVND (reference sequence). The CDR3 totals 14 residues. CDR3 sequence: CASSIGQGLQPQHF. The sequenced CDR3 bases are TGTGCCAGTAGTATAGGGCAGGGTTTACAGCCC.

A word on this clone: Sequencing ends 3 residues short of the CDR3 end; the germline J gene provides the rest. The chain has TRBV2 and TRBJ2-7, with 9 nucleotides matching TRBD1. The junction had 8 bases not matched to a gene; V was cut back by 4 bases and J by 4 bases. The germline V gene has CDR1 SNHLY and CDR2 FYNNEI. This CDR3 spans 15 amino acids. CDR3 DNA, as far as it was read: TGTGCCAGCAGTGCCGGGACAGGGTCTTCGTACGAG. This sequence encodes CASSAGTGSSYE. The full CDR3 protein reads CASSAGTGSSYEQYF.

With regard to this clone: Sequencing ends 3 residues short of the CDR3 end; the germline J gene provides the rest. This chain joins TRBV10-3 and TRBJ1-2, with unresolved D. This CDR3 is 14 amino acids long. Per germline, CDR1 ENHRY and CDR2 SYGVKD. CDR3: CAISEAGVFDRYTF. The sequenced CDR3 bases are TGTGCCATCAGTGAGGCCGGGGTCTTCGATCGC.

On this clone: The read ends 3 residues before the CDR3 terminus; that terminus is restored from the germline J gene. The chain couples TRBV7-6 to TRBJ1-2; possibly TRBD1 for D (6 bases). The V end was cut by 5 bases, the J end by 2 bases, with 15 bases between. The CDR3 runs 15 residues. The germline gives CDR1 SGHVS, CDR2 FNYEAQ. The covered CDR3 bases are TGTGCCAGCAGCGAAAACACAGGGCTCAACTATGGC. This encodes CASSENTGLNYG. The entire CDR3 is CASSENTGLNYGYTF.

Of note for this clone: The sequenced fragment ends 3 residues before the CDR3 boundary, so the rest is inferred from the germline J gene. The V call is TRBV30, the J call TRBJ1-5; D is possibly TRBD1 (5 bases). Germline lookup yields CDR1 GTSNPN and CDR2 SVGIG (reference sequence). V lost 2 bases, J lost 0 bases, and 8 bases lay in between. This CDR3 spans 14 amino acids. Incomplete CDR3 DNA: TGTGCCTGGAGTAGGACACTTAGCAATCAGCCC. Translated: CAWSRTLSNQP. The whole CDR3 reads CAWSRTLSNQPQHF.

Comments on this clone: The read falls 3 residues short of the CDR3 end, and the missing part is taken from the germline J gene. The V gene is TRBV19, the J gene TRBJ1-6; 9 bases line up with TRBD1. The germline V gene encodes CDR1 LNHDA and CDR2 SQIVND (reference sequence). The trim removed 6 bases at V and 0 bases at J, leaving 15 bases unmatched. The CDR3 loop spans 20 amino acids. The CDR3 bases that were read are TGTGCCAGTAGCACAAGGGACAGGGTATCTCCGAGCTCCTATAATTCACCC. Its protein is CASSTRDRVSPSSYNSP. The CDR3 as a whole reads CASSTRDRVSPSSYNSPLHF.

As concerns this clone: The read ends 3 residues shy of where the CDR3 ends; the end is completed using the germline J gene. V and J are TRBV20-1 and TRBJ1-2; D is unclear. In germline, CDR1 is DFQATT, CDR2 SNEGSKA (reference sequence). The CDR3 covers 15 residues. V shed 0 bases and J shed 5 bases, with 16 bases lying between them. Incomplete CDR3 DNA: TGCAGTGCTAGAGATCGGGGTCGGGCAGTATATGGC. It encodes CSARDRGRAVYG. The full CDR3 protein is CSARDRGRAVYGYTF.

On this clone: From the germline J gene comes the end of the CDR3, since the read stops 3 residues before it. The rearrangement uses TRBV7-8 and TRBJ1-1, with 8 nucleotides matching TRBD1. The germline V gene encodes CDR1 SGHVS and CDR2 FQNEAQ. V dropped 2 bases and J dropped 5; count of bases not matched to a gene: 1. The CDR3 has 13 residues. The CDR3 DNA, read in part, is TGTGCCAGCAGCTTAAACAGGGGGACTGAA. The encoded protein is CASSLNRGTE. The entire CDR3 sequence reads CASSLNRGTEAFF.

As regards this clone: One end of the junction is discordant with germline, which a read error may explain. The CDR3 is CTSSYRTGENTEAFF. CDR3 bases read: TGTACCAGCAGTTACAGGACAGGGGAGAACACTGAA. The J gene is TRBJ1-1, the V gene TRBV6-8; 9 bases match TRBD1. The read finishes 3 residues shy of the CDR3 end, and the germline J gene is used to complete it. The length of the CDR3 is 15 residues. Germline lookup yields CDR1 MNHGY and CDR2 SAAAGT.

Its frequency marks this clone as medium-sized (0.01 to 0.1%). The sequenced fragment ends 3 residues before the CDR3 boundary, so the rest is inferred from the germline J gene. The J gene is TRBJ1-6, the V gene TRBV18, with D tentatively TRBD1 (5 bases). V was pared by 4 bases and J by 10 bases, with 14 bases between. The germline V gene encodes CDR1 KGHSH and CDR2 LQKENI. The CDR3 is 14 residues long. The CDR3 DNA, read in part, is TGTGCCAGCTCACTTGACAGCTTACGGTCACCC. Translating it yields CASSLDSLRSP. Given in full, the CDR3 is CASSLDSLRSPLHF.